This is a list of T cell receptor beta chains from one sample in a study of T cell repertoires in cytomegalovirus infection. TCRdb processed the reads anew with MiXCR; each CDR3 protein has one entry. The sample carries approximately 320,000 distinct CDR3 sequences, more than 9% recorded once. The sequencing input was PBMCs. These receptors were collected from a human donor in good health (CMV status not recorded). Some clones in this sample may be carry-over from other donors' samples. Both conserved end residues are part of each CDR3. The D gene is left open where the match is weak. Size values are once, few and many counts, or a class for expanded clones, and some rows have none.

NA	TRBV7-9	few	TRBJ1-5	TGTGCCAGCAGCTCCGTCGGCAGCAATCAGCCCCAGCATTTT	CASSSVGSNQPQHF
NA	TRBV12-3/TRBV12-4	NA	TRBJ1-1	TGTGCCAGCAGTTTCACGACAAAGAACACTGAAGCTTTCTTT	CASSFTTKNTEAFF
TRBD1	TRBV7-2	medium-sized	TRBJ2-7	TGTGCCAGCAGCTCCCAGACAGGGACCTACGAGCAGTACTTC	CASSSQTGTYEQYF
TRBD1	TRBV7-2	NA	TRBJ2-5	TGTGCCAGCAGCTTCGGGACAGGGTCAGAGACCCAGTACTTC	CASSFGTGSETQYF
NA	TRBV7-6	few	TRBJ1-4	TGTGCCAGCAGCTTAAGACCAACTAATGAAAAACTGTTTTTT	CASSLRPTNEKLFF
NA	TRBV12-3/TRBV12-4	many	TRBJ2-7	TGTGCCAGCAGTTTAGGACAGATAGCCTACGAGCAGTACTTC	CASSLGQIAYEQYF
NA	TRBV10-3	few	TRBJ1-1	TGTGCCATCAGTGAGCTGAAGAGCACTGAAGCTTTCTTT	CAISELKSTEAFF
NA	TRBV6-8	NA	TRBJ2-5	TGTGCCAGCAGTTCCCACGACTATCCCCTGGAGACCCAGTACTTC	CASSSHDYPLETQYF
NA	TRBV5-4	few	TRBJ1-1	TGTGCCAGCAGCCAGAAGTTGGGGGCGGAAACTGAAGCTTTCTTT	CASSQKLGAETEAFF
NA	TRBV7-2	many	TRBJ1-6	TGTGCCAGCAGCTCTCAGAATTCACCCCTCCACTTT	CASSSQNSPLHF
NA	TRBV18	many	TRBJ2-2	TGTGCCAGCTCACCAACAGGAGCGAACACCGGGGAGCTGTTTTTT	CASSPTGANTGELFF
NA	TRBV11-2	NA	TRBJ2-5	TGTGCCAGCAGCTTACCCGGGACCCCCGGGGAGACCCAGTACTTC	CASSLPGTPGETQYF
TRBD2	TRBV15	NA	TRBJ2-7	TGTGCCACCAGCAGAGACAGAGGCGGGAGCTACGAGCAGTACTTC	CATSRDRGGSYEQYF
TRBD2	TRBV6-2/TRBV6-3	many	TRBJ2-3	TGTGCCAGCAGTTACTCCCGCGGGAGGGCAACAGATACGCAGTATTTT	CASSYSRGRATDTQYF
NA	TRBV7-9	NA	TRBJ2-7	TGTGCCAGCAGCTACGTATTAGGACGGAAGTCCTACGAGCAGTACTTC	CASSYVLGRKSYEQYF
NA	TRBV7-2	NA	TRBJ2-1	TGTGCCAGCAGCTTAGAGGGCCGGAGGAATGAGCAGTTCTTC	CASSLEGRRNEQFF
NA	TRBV25-1	few	TRBJ2-5	TGTGCCAGCAGTGAATATACGGACGCCCGGGGAGACCCCCAAGAGACCCAGTACTTC	CASSEYTDARGDPQETQYF
TRBD1	TRBV12-3/TRBV12-4	NA	TRBJ2-7	TGTGCCAGCAGTCCGCACACGGGACAGGGCTCCTACGAGCAGTACTTC	CASSPHTGQGSYEQYF
TRBD1	TRBV14	many	TRBJ1-6	TGTGCCAGCAGCCCGAGACAGGGTCTCACCCTCCACTTT	CASSPRQGLTLHF
NA	TRBV7-8	NA	TRBJ1-3	TGTGCCAGCAGCCCACAGGGCGGTGGAAACACCATATATTTT	CASSPQGGGNTIYF
NA	TRBV6-5	NA	TRBJ1-3	TGTGCCAGCAGTTACTCGGGATCGACTGGAAACACCATATATTTT	CASSYSGSTGNTIYF
NA	TRBV7-9	NA	TRBJ1-4	TGTGCCAGCAGCTCCAACACTCAGGGGAGCCAGGAAAAACTGTTTTTT	CASSSNTQGSQEKLFF
NA	TRBV7-9	many	TRBJ2-1	TGTGCCAGCAGCCCCAAAGGAGAGGGATCCTACAATGAGCAGTTCTTC	CASSPKGEGSYNEQFF
NA	TRBV28	NA	TRBJ2-1	TGTGCCAGCAGTTTATGTTCGGGACCAGATTGTGAGCAGTTCTTC	CASSLCSGPDCEQFF
NA	TRBV7-9	many	TRBJ1-1	TGTGCCAGCAGCTCTCGGGAGTCTGAAGCTTTCTTT	CASSSRESEAFF
NA	TRBV6-1	few	TRBJ2-7	TGTGCCAGCAATTTCCGCGCAGGGCCCTACGAGCAGTACTTC	CASNFRAGPYEQYF
NA	TRBV20-1	NA	TRBJ2-2	TGCAGTGCTGCGGACTCCTTCAGTACCGGGGAGCTGTTTTTT	CSAADSFSTGELFF
NA	TRBV19	NA	TRBJ2-7	TGTGCCAGTAGTATACAGGATAATTACGAGCAGTACTTC	CASSIQDNYEQYF
NA	TRBV20-1	few	TRBJ1-2	TGCAGTGCTCCGGAGGGAAGCGACTATGGCTACACCTTC	CSAPEGSDYGYTF
TRBD1	TRBV4-1	NA	TRBJ2-1	TGCGCCAGCAGCCAAACCCCGGGACAGGGGGGCCGATCCTACAATGAGCAGTTCTTC	CASSQTPGQGGRSYNEQFF
NA	TRBV28	few	TRBJ2-1	TGTGCCAGCAGTTTAGTCGGAGCATCCTACAATGAGCAGTTCTTC	CASSLVGASYNEQFF
NA	TRBV20-1	NA	TRBJ1-4	TGCAGTGCTCCCTTCAAGGGGACTGAAAAACTGTTTTTT	CSAPFKGTEKLFF
NA	TRBV7-6	many	TRBJ2-7	TGTGCCAGCAGTTCCGTATTTAGGGGGGCTTACGAGCAGTACTTC	CASSSVFRGAYEQYF
NA	TRBV7-2	many	TRBJ2-5	TGTGCCAGCAGCTTAGGGGGGAACCAAGAGACCCAGTACTTC	CASSLGGNQETQYF
NA	TRBV6-1	few	TRBJ1-5	TGTGCCAGCAGTGAAGCTTGGACAGCTAGCAATCAGCCCCAGCATTTT	CASSEAWTASNQPQHF
NA	TRBV28	large	TRBJ1-1	TGTGCCAGCAGTTTGTACACAAACACTGAAGCTTTCTTT	CASSLYTNTEAFF
TRBD2	TRBV12-3/TRBV12-4	NA	TRBJ2-2	TGTGCCAGCAGTTTCAAGCGGGAGGGCCCGGGCACCGGGGAGCTGTTTTTT	CASSFKREGPGTGELFF
NA	TRBV7-2	many	TRBJ2-3	TGTGCCAGCAGTAAGGCCCCCTCTAGCACAGATACGCAGTATTTT	CASSKAPSSTDTQYF
NA	TRBV7-4	NA	TRBJ2-1	TGTGCCAGCACCTTCGACTTGAGAAATGAGCAGTTCTTC	CASTFDLRNEQFF
NA	TRBV9	NA	TRBJ1-6	TGTGCCAGCAGCGTAGACCTGGGCACGTCGGCACCCCTCCACTTT	CASSVDLGTSAPLHF
TRBD2	TRBV4-2	many	TRBJ2-3	TGTGCCAGCAGCCAAGACAAACTAGCGGGGGGCACAGATACGCAGTATTTT	CASSQDKLAGGTDTQYF
NA	TRBV11-1	many	TRBJ1-1	TGTGCCAGCAGCGCCATGGGACCTTCGCGGGCTTTCTTT	CASSAMGPSRAFF
NA	TRBV12-3/TRBV12-4	many	TRBJ2-3	TGTGCCAGCAGCCTTACCCTAAGGGCAGATACGCAGTATTTT	CASSLTLRADTQYF
TRBD1	TRBV28	many	TRBJ2-5	TGTGCCAGCAGTTTTGACAGGGTGCTTGAGACCCAGTACTTC	CASSFDRVLETQYF
TRBD2	TRBV18	many	TRBJ2-5	TGTGCCAGCTCACCGAGGACTAGCGGGCGGCAAGAGACCCAGTACTTC	CASSPRTSGRQETQYF